These 9 T cell receptor beta chains originate from one sample sequenced in a study of T cells in Graves' hyperthyroidism and ophthalmopathy. Amplification of TCR beta CDR3 regions used RNA as the template. TCR CDR3 regions were first amplified by RT-PCR with HTBI primers. In TCRdb, the multiplex PCR reads were re-called with MiXCR into one record per CDR3 protein. This sample carries just under 750,000 distinct CDR3 sequences, 35% of them seen once, and the ten largest clones take 30% to 40%. Sequencing input: blood. The receptors come from a woman aged 40 to 50 with Graves' hyperthyroidism.

Concerning this clonotype: The junction departs from germline at one end; a sequencing error may be responsible. The J gene is TRBJ2-7, the V gene TRBV30; D call uncertain. The CDR3 has 10 amino acids. CDR1 and CDR2 (germline): GTSNPN, SVGIG (reference sequence). CDR3 sequence reads: CAWSSDEQYF. The CDR3 DNA is TGTGCCTGGAGCTCCGACGAGCAGTACTTC.

The chain employs TRBV15 and TRBJ2-3, with 8 bases fitting TRBD1. Germline CDR1 reads LNHNV; CDR2 reads YYDKDF (reference sequence). This CDR3 spans 16 amino acids. After removal of 3 bases from V and 2 bases from J, the junction contained 7 bases not matched to a gene. This CDR3 reads CATSRPGGSNTDTQYF. DNA of the CDR3: TGTGCCACCAGCAGGCCAGGGGGCAGTAACACAGATACGCAGTATTTT.

This clonotype was detected ten times or more. This rearrangement joins TRBV19 to TRBJ1-5; D might be TRBD1 (5 bases). Trimming cost V 7 bases and J 2 bases, with 15 bases left between them. Germline CDR1 LNHDA, CDR2 SQIVND (reference sequence). This CDR3 has 15 amino acids. This CDR3 is CASTTSGRGNQPQHF. The DNA for the CDR3 is TGTGCCAGTACTACCTCGGGCAGGGGCAATCAGCCCCAGCATTTT. Together with reference TRBV19 and TRBJ1-5, the CDR3 gives the full variable domain: DGGITQSPKYLFRKEGQNVTLSCEQNLNHDAMYWYRQDPGQGLRLIYYSQIVNDFQKGDIAEGYSVSREKKESFPLTVTSAQKNPTAFYLCASTTSGRGNQPQHFGDGTRLSIL.

V usage is TRBV5-1 and J usage is TRBJ1-1; 8 positions agree with TRBD1. J gave up 3 bases and V 4 bases, and 8 bases lay outside the gene matches. Looked up from germline, CDR1 is SGHRS and CDR2 is YFSETQ. CDR3 length: 15 amino acids. The CDR3 sequence: CASSLQGATDTEAFF. As DNA, the CDR3 is TGCGCCAGCAGCCTCCAGGGGGCGACGGACACTGAAGCTTTCTTT.

CDR3 nucleotide sequence: TGTGCCAGCAGCTACGGTTCCGGGACGATTGAAGCTTTCTTT. This gives the protein CASSYGSGTIEAFF. The gene calls are TRBV7-9 and TRBJ1-1, with a possible D match to TRBD1 (5 bases). The CDR3 totals 14 residues. V lost 4 bases to trimming and J lost 7 bases, with 16 bases between them. Germline CDR1 and CDR2: SEHNR and FQNEAQ (reference sequence).

The gene calls are TRBV12-3 or TRBV12-4 and TRBJ1-1, with a weak D call TRBD1 (5 bases). The CDR3 consists of 15 residues. V lost 0 bases to trimming and J lost 6 bases, with 14 bases between them. In DNA form, the CDR3 reads TGTGCCAGCAGTTTAGCGATTTTAGGGGTAGCTGAAGCTTTCTTT. Translation: CASSLAILGVAEAFF.

This clonotype was recorded only once. This rearrangement joins TRBV10-3 to TRBJ1-2; 7 nucleotides agree with TRBD1. Germline loops: CDR1 ENHRY, CDR2 SYGVKD. CDR3 length equals 14 residues. J gave up 8 bases and V 5 bases, and 11 bases lay outside the gene matches. CDR3 loop: CAISLEDRSGGYTF. DNA for the CDR3: TGTGCCATCAGTCTTGAGGACAGGAGCGGGGGCTACACCTTC.

CDR3 protein: CSVELLAGPDTQYF. CDR3 bases: TGCAGCGTTGAGCTACTAGCGGGTCCAGATACGCAGTATTTT. This chain connects TRBV29-1 to TRBJ2-3, with 9 bases aligning to TRBD2. CDR3 length: 14 residues. Trimming took 3 bases from V and 4 from J; bases not matched to a gene: 5. Germline V gives CDR1 SQVTM, CDR2 ANQGSEA.

The rearrangement uses TRBV13 and TRBJ2-7, with 9 bases lining up with TRBD1. The V gene's germline CDR1 is PRHDT and CDR2 FYEKMQ (reference sequence). The CDR3 contains 15 residues. With V trimmed by 5 bases and J by 5 bases, 10 bases remained unmatched. The CDR3 is CASSDRGQGFHEQYF. The CDR3 DNA reads TGTGCCAGCAGCGATAGGGGACAGGGTTTCCACGAGCAGTACTTC.